A single sample gave rise to the 28 T cell receptor beta chains below, sequenced in a study of T cell repertoires in cytomegalovirus infection. TCRdb re-called the reads with MiXCR, one entry per CDR3 protein. The sample consists of about 310,000 distinct CDR3 sequences, 20% to 30% of them appearing once. These receptors are not linked to any known antigen. Sequenced here: cultured PBMCs, sampled from culture after CMV antigen stimulation. The receptors derive from a human donor in good health (CMV status not recorded). Some clones in this sample may be carry-over from other donors' samples.

The chain links TRBV5-8 to TRBJ1-1, with TRBD1 matching over 8 bases. The V segment lost 4 bases and the J segment 4 bases; nucleotides outside the gene matches: 9. The CDR3 totals 15 residues. Germline V gene data show CDR1 as SGHTS and CDR2 as YDEGEE. The chain's CDR3 is CASSGWTGSPTEAFF. CDR3 sequence (DNA): TGTGCCAGCAGCGGATGGACAGGGTCACCCACTGAAGCTTTCTTT. Full variable domain (outside the CDR3, taken from reference TRBV5-8 and TRBJ1-1): EAGVTQSPTHLIKTRGQQATLRCSPISGHTSVYWYQQALGLGLQFLLWYDEGEERNRGNFPPRFSGRQFPNYSSELNVNALELEDSALYLCASSGWTGSPTEAFFGQGTRLTVV.

This clonotype was recorded a few times. The chain joins TRBV4-2 to TRBJ2-2; TRBD1 might be the D (5 bases). CDR1 LGHNA and CDR2 YNFKEQ come from the germline V gene. The CDR3 is 16 residues long. Trimming stripped 1 base from V and 1 base from J, with 10 bases between. The CDR3 sequence: CASSQGQGMNTGELFF. The DNA of the CDR3 is TGTGCCAGCAGCCAAGGGCAGGGAATGAACACCGGGGAGCTGTTTTTT.

This clonotype was recorded a few times. This chain links TRBV12-5 with TRBJ2-7; the match to TRBD1 covers 8 bases. Losses at the gene ends were 6 bases for V and 6 bases for J; bases not matched to a gene: 10. Germline V lookup: CDR1 LGHNT, CDR2 FRNRAP. The CDR3 spans 14 residues. The CDR3 loop reads CASGPGWQGAEQYF. For the CDR3, the DNA is TGTGCTAGTGGACCCGGGTGGCAGGGGGCCGAGCAGTACTTC.

The chain employs TRBV10-3 and TRBJ1-3; D not certain. The CDR3 runs 16 residues. The germline V gene encodes CDR1 ENHRY and CDR2 SYGVKD. The germline V and J ends were trimmed by 2 bases and 4 bases, with 15 bases remaining between them. In DNA form, the CDR3 reads TGTGCCATCAGTGAGCTGGACTCGGATATAGGAAACACCATATATTTT. Amino acid sequence: CAISELDSDIGNTIYF.

The CDR3 nucleotides are TGTGCCAGCAGTAAGGGGGACACTGAAGCTTTCTTT. Its protein is CASSKGDTEAFF. The chain recombines TRBV12-3 or TRBV12-4 with TRBJ1-1, with TRBD1 as a possible D gene (6 bases). V lost 5 bases to trimming and J lost 3 bases, with 7 bases between them. The CDR3 consists of 12 residues.

This clonotype was observed a few times. CDR3 amino acids: CASSLRTTSYNEQFF. The CDR3 coding sequence is TGTGCCAGCAGCCTACGGACTACCTCCTACAATGAGCAGTTCTTC. The chain joins TRBV7-6 to TRBJ2-1, with D possibly TRBD2 on 6 matching bases. The germline gives CDR1 SGHVS, CDR2 FNYEAQ. The V gene lost 5 bases and the J gene lost 0 bases, with 11 bases spanning the gap. The CDR3 runs to 15 residues.

This clonotype was detected many times. The CDR3 nucleotides are TGTGCCAGCAGCTTAGCCCCCGGGGAGCTGTTTTTT. It codes for CASSLAPGELFF. The chain couples TRBV7-2 to TRBJ2-2, with D uncertain. V was trimmed by 0 bases and J by 6 bases, leaving 2 bases between them. This CDR3 has 12 residues. CDR1 SGHTA and CDR2 FQGNSA come from the germline V gene.

This clonotype was observed at least ten times. The chain recombines TRBV11-1 with TRBJ2-7, with a tentative D call TRBD2 (6 bases). Germline CDR1 SGHAT, CDR2 FQDESV (reference sequence). With 2 bases removed from V and 1 base from J, the gap between germline ends came to 12 bases. The CDR3 is 15 amino acids. The CDR3 DNA is TGTGCCAGCAGCTTAACTCCGACTAGTTCCTACGAGCAGTACTTC. The encoded protein is CASSLTPTSSYEQYF.

This clonotype has a count of ten or more. The chain is built from TRBV12-3 or TRBV12-4 and TRBJ2-2; possibly TRBD2 for D (5 bases). V was cut by 6 bases and J by 4 bases, with 9 bases left in between. There are 13 residues in the CDR3. The CDR3 loop reads CASRSTSTGELFF. CDR3 coding DNA: TGTGCCAGCAGGTCCACTAGCACCGGGGAGCTGTTTTTT.

The rearrangement links TRBV5-1 to TRBJ2-1; 10 bases fit TRBD2. With V trimmed by 0 bases and J by 9 bases, 6 bases remained unmatched. Germline CDR1 reads SGHRS; CDR2 reads YFSETQ. The CDR3 has 15 residues. The CDR3 nucleotides read TGCGCCAGCAGCTTGGTGGCTAGCGGGAGTGGTGAGCAGTTCTTC. Translated: CASSLVASGSGEQFF. Full variable domain (outside the CDR3, taken from reference TRBV5-1 and TRBJ2-1): KAGVTQTPRYLIKTRGQQVTLSCSPISGHRSVSWYQQTPGQGLQFLFEYFSETQRNKGNFPGRFSGRQFSNSRSEMNVSTLELGDSALYLCASSLVASGSGEQFFGPGTRLTVL.

This clonotype came up a few times. The rearrangement links TRBV7-8 to TRBJ1-5, with a tentative D call TRBD1 (6 bases). CDR1 and CDR2 from the germline V gene are SGHVS and FQNEAQ. The CDR3 length is 14 residues. V gave up 1 base and J gave up 5 bases, with 9 bases separating them. The chain's CDR3 is CASSLGTVDQPQHF. The CDR3 DNA reads as TGTGCCAGCAGCTTAGGGACAGTCGATCAGCCCCAGCATTTT.

The chain couples TRBV19 to TRBJ1-1; D perhaps matches TRBD1 (6 bases). Germline V CDR1 and CDR2: LNHDA, SQIVND (reference sequence). Trimming shortened V by 5 bases and J by 4 bases, and 17 bases separated the two germline ends. The CDR3 covers 15 residues. CDR3 residues: CASSDETGSGTEAFF. In DNA form, the CDR3 reads TGTGCCAGTAGTGATGAAACAGGGAGTGGCACTGAAGCTTTCTTT.

The chain joins TRBV5-1 to TRBJ2-7; D unresolved. The V gene lost 2 bases and the J gene lost 3 bases, with 18 bases spanning the gap. The CDR3 is made up of 16 amino acids. CDR1 and CDR2 (germline): SGHRS, YFSETQ. This CDR3 reads CASSFSLSLGFYEQYF. For the CDR3, the DNA is TGCGCCAGCAGCTTTAGCCTCTCGCTGGGCTTCTACGAGCAGTACTTC. Supplemented by reference TRBV5-1 and TRBJ2-7, the full variable domain reads KAGVTQTPRYLIKTRGQQVTLSCSPISGHRSVSWYQQTPGQGLQFLFEYFSETQRNKGNFPGRFSGRQFSNSRSEMNVSTLELGDSALYLCASSFSLSLGFYEQYFGPGTRLTVT.

The rearrangement links TRBV6-6 to TRBJ2-1, with 9 bases fitting TRBD1. With 4 bases clipped from V and 7 bases from J, the junction kept 8 bases outside the gene matches. The length of the CDR3 is 15 residues. CDR1 is MNHNY, CDR2 SVGAGI, per germline (reference sequence). CDR3 DNA: TGTGCCAGCAGTTCGACGGGACAGGGAAAGAATGAGCAGTTCTTC. Translation gives CASSSTGQGKNEQFF.

The gene calls are TRBV9 and TRBJ2-3, with 8 bases identical to TRBD2. The trim removed 4 bases at V and 6 bases at J, leaving 10 bases unmatched. The CDR3 covers 15 residues. Germline V gene lookup returns CDR1 SGDLS and CDR2 YYNGEE. The CDR3 spells CASSTLAGSVDTQYF. The CDR3 nucleotides read TGTGCCAGCAGCACATTAGCGGGATCGGTTGATACGCAGTATTTT.

The chain carries TRBV6-2 or TRBV6-3 and TRBJ2-3; TRBD2 matches at 10 bases. Per the germline V gene, CDR1 is MNHEY and CDR2 is SVGEGT. V shed 6 bases and J 7 bases; nucleotides not matched to a gene: 7. This CDR3 comprises 14 residues. The CDR3 DNA sequence: TGTGCCAGCAGAGGACCTAGCGGGAGTAATACGCAGTATTTT. Translation: CASRGPSGSNTQYF.

The sample holds many counts of this clonotype. J is TRBJ1-5 and V is TRBV12-3 or TRBV12-4; D might be TRBD1 (6 bases). The ends were cut back, 6 bases at V and 7 bases at J, with 16 bases in the middle. This CDR3 is built from 14 residues. CDR3 loop: CASRGTGRGQPQHF. The DNA of the CDR3 is TGTGCCAGCAGGGGTACAGGGAGAGGGCAGCCCCAGCATTTT.

This chain uses TRBV2 with TRBJ1-6, with D possibly being TRBD1 (5 bases). This CDR3 has 13 residues. The V end lost 11 bases, the J end lost 4 bases, and 12 bases lay between the germline ends. In germline, CDR1 is SNHLY, CDR2 FYNNEI. The CDR3 loop is CACGTDYNSPLHF. CDR3 nucleotides: TGTGCCTGCGGGACGGATTATAATTCACCCCTCCACTTT.

This clonotype was counted ten times or more. The J gene is TRBJ2-7, the V gene TRBV7-2; no clear D. The CDR3 length is 15 residues. Looked up from germline, CDR1 is SGHTA and CDR2 is FQGNSA. Trimming cost V 1 base and J 6 bases, with 16 bases left between them. This CDR3 is CASSLVPSGVTEQYF. CDR3 in DNA: TGTGCCAGCAGCTTAGTGCCTTCGGGTGTGACCGAGCAGTACTTC.

Worth noting for this clonotype: This clone may be a read error of a much larger clone one base away. The chain couples TRBV28 to TRBJ2-1; TRBD1 agrees at 7 bases. Germline CDR1 MDHEN, CDR2 SYDVKM. The CDR3 has 16 amino acids. This CDR3 reads CASSLLGQPGYNERFF. Here the CDR3 DNA reads TGTGCCAGCAGTTTATTGGGACAGCCAGGTTACAATGAGCGGTTCTTC.

This chain uses TRBV19 with TRBJ1-1, with a weak D call TRBD1 (5 bases). Germline V lookup: CDR1 LNHDA, CDR2 SQIVND (reference sequence). V lost 7 bases to trimming and J lost 3 bases, with 9 bases between them. The CDR3 covers 12 residues. CDR3 DNA: TGTGCCAGTAAGGAGGGGTACACTGAAGCTTTCTTT. Translated, it gives CASKEGYTEAFF.

Note on this clonotype: A much bigger clone sits one base away, suggesting this may be a read error. V is TRBV11-2 and J is TRBJ2-3; no reliable D call. The CDR3 has 14 residues. Germline V gene lookup returns CDR1 SGHAT and CDR2 FQNNGV. Trimming cost V 1 base and J 10 bases, with 15 bases left between them. The CDR3 here is CASSLVGGQGAQYF. For the CDR3, the DNA is TGTGCCAGCAGCTTAGTAGGCGGCCAAGGAGCGCAGTATTTT.

This clonotype showed up just once. The gene calls are TRBV20-1 and TRBJ1-5, with 8 positions matching TRBD1. This CDR3 region has 15 residues. In germline, CDR1 is DFQATT, CDR2 SNEGSKA (reference sequence). The trim removed 4 bases at V and 1 base at J, leaving 6 bases unmatched. In nucleotides, the CDR3 is TGCAGTGCTACAAGACAGGGGCGAAGCAATCAGCCCCAGCATTTT. Translating gives CSATRQGRSNQPQHF.

At least ten counts were recorded for this clonotype. The chain carries TRBV7-9 and TRBJ1-2, with a possible D match to TRBD1 (5 bases). With 2 bases removed from V and 6 bases from J, the gap between germline ends came to 19 bases. Looked up from germline, CDR1 is SEHNR and CDR2 is FQNEAQ (reference sequence). The CDR3 runs 16 residues. In DNA, the CDR3 is TGTGCCAGCAGCTTAATGGTGTCAGCGGAGGGGAATGGCTACACCTTC. It is translated as CASSLMVSAEGNGYTF.

This rearrangement joins TRBV7-6 to TRBJ2-1; D is possibly TRBD1 (6 bases). The CDR3 is made up of 15 amino acids. V lost 5 bases to trimming and J lost 8 bases, with 19 bases between them. Germline-derived CDR1 and CDR2 are SGHVS and FNYEAQ. CDR3 sequence: CASSGGTGFWDEQFF. The CDR3 DNA reads TGTGCCAGCAGCGGAGGCACAGGGTTTTGGGATGAGCAGTTCTTC.

V gene TRBV28 combines with J gene TRBJ2-2; D remains ambiguous. The germline V gene has CDR1 MDHEN and CDR2 SYDVKM. This CDR3 is 11 amino acids long. Trimming removed 6 bases from V and 6 bases from J, with 5 bases in between. CDR3 sequence reads: CASRGAGELFF. CDR3 coding DNA: TGTGCCAGCAGAGGAGCCGGGGAGCTGTTTTTT. Full variable domain (missing parts from reference TRBV28 and TRBJ2-2): DVKVTQSSRYLVKRTGEKVFLECVQDMDHENMFWYRQDPGLGLRLIYFSYDVKMKEKGDIPEGYSVSREKKERFSLILESASTNQTSMYLCASRGAGELFFGEGSRLTVL.

The chain carries TRBV19 and TRBJ1-5; TRBD1 agrees at 9 bases. Germline V CDR1 and CDR2: LNHDA, SQIVND (reference sequence). Trimming removed 4 bases from V and 5 bases from J; junction bases left unmatched: 6. The CDR3 is 15 amino acids. As DNA, the CDR3 is TGTGCCAGTAGTAAAAAGGACAGGGGAGATCAGCCCCAGCATTTT. Its protein product is CASSKKDRGDQPQHF.

This clonotype came up many times. This chain joins TRBV7-2 and TRBJ1-6; no clear D. The germline CDR1 and CDR2 sequences are SGHTA and FQGNSA. This CDR3 spans 12 amino acids. V shed 2 bases and J shed 8 bases, with 4 bases lying between them. This CDR3 is CASSLQYSPLHF. The CDR3, as DNA: TGTGCCAGCAGCTTACAGTATTCACCCCTCCACTTT.